One sample yielded the 18 T cell receptor beta chains listed below, sequenced in a study of early T cells in non-severe SARS-CoV-2 infection. TCRdb used MiXCR to reprocess the 5' RACE reads, holding one entry per CDR3 protein. This sample has about 57,000 distinct CDR3 sequences, with about an eighth found just once. Sequenced material: whole blood. Receptors originate from an adult who was a healthcare worker with PCR-confirmed SARS-CoV-2 infection or an uninfected control (not recorded which).

Ten or more counts support this clonotype. J is TRBJ2-5 and V is TRBV12-3 or TRBV12-4, with 7 bases identical to TRBD2. V lost 6 bases to trimming and J lost 2 bases; unmatched junction nucleotides: 9. The CDR3 is made up of 15 amino acids. The CDR3 bases are TGTGCCAGCAGCCCCTCCTCTAGCGGACAAGAGACCCAGTACTTC. Translated, it gives CASSPSSSGQETQYF.

The V and J genes are TRBV10-3 and TRBJ2-3; D might be TRBD2 (6 bases). The CDR3 spans 13 residues. CDR1 and CDR2 (germline): ENHRY, SYGVKD. Trimming left V 7 bases short and J 6 bases short, with 14 bases between. CDR3 protein: CAIKGGEGDTQYF. CDR3 sequence (DNA): TGTGCCATCAAAGGCGGGGAAGGGGATACGCAGTATTTT.

This clonotype was detected once. The rearrangement joins TRBV10-3 to TRBJ2-3, with 9 bases matching TRBD2. V shed 5 bases, J shed 8 bases, and the junction held 14 bases outside the gene matches. The CDR3 is made up of 16 amino acids. CDR1 is ENHRY and CDR2 is SYGVKD in the germline V gene. The CDR3 DNA follows: TGTGCCATCAGTATATTCCCTAGCGGGGAAACCGGTACGCAGTATTTT. Its translation is CAISIFPSGETGTQYF.

This clonotype was detected a few times. The CDR3, as DNA: TGTGCCAGCAGCTTAGCGCCCCTACTAGCGGGGGGGGGCACAGATACGCAGTATTTT. Translated, it gives CASSLAPLLAGGGTDTQYF. V gene TRBV7-6 combines with J gene TRBJ2-3, with 13 bases identical to TRBD2. V shed 0 bases, J shed 1 base, and the junction held 7 bases outside the gene matches. Germline CDR1 reads SGHVS; CDR2 reads FNYEAQ. The CDR3 is 19 residues long.

This clonotype was seen more than once but under ten times. V usage is TRBV20-1 and J usage is TRBJ2-7; D possibly matches TRBD1 or TRBD2 (5 bases each). Germline V gene data show CDR1 as DFQATT and CDR2 as SNEGSKA (reference sequence). CDR3 length equals 13 residues. The V and J ends lost 3 bases and 6 bases respectively, with 15 bases between them. CDR3 bases: TGCAGTGCTAGCCCCGGGACCCGGGGCGAGCAGTACTTC. Encoded protein: CSASPGTRGEQYF.

This clonotype showed up many times. V gene TRBV6-2 or TRBV6-3 combines with J gene TRBJ2-1, with 8 bases that match TRBD2. Unmatched junction bases numbered 8, after V lost 7 bases and J lost 3 bases. Germline lookup yields CDR1 MNHEY and CDR2 SVGEGT. This CDR3 has 15 amino acids. The CDR3 sequence is CASKGQRGIYNEQFF. DNA of the CDR3: TGTGCCAGCAAGGGCCAGCGGGGGATCTACAATGAGCAGTTCTTC.

This clonotype has only a few counts. The chain combines TRBV4-3 with TRBJ2-1; D ambiguous. Trimming left V 2 bases short and J 4 bases short, with 3 bases between. This CDR3 spans 12 amino acids. Per the germline V gene, CDR1 is LGHNA and CDR2 is YSLEER. DNA of the CDR3: TGCGCCAGCAGCCAATATTACAATGAGCAGTTCTTC. It specifies CASSQYYNEQFF.

This clonotype was counted a few times. V and J are TRBV20-1 and TRBJ2-5, with 7 bases lining up with TRBD2. The germline gives CDR1 DFQATT, CDR2 SNEGSKA (reference sequence). Trimming at V came to 2 bases and at J to 1 base, leaving 4 bases not matched to a gene. The CDR3 is 14 residues long. CDR3 DNA sequence: TGCAGTGCTAGACCGCGGGGGATCCAAGAGACCCAGTACTTC. It specifies CSARPRGIQETQYF.

Many counts were recorded for this clonotype. The chain has TRBV5-1 and TRBJ2-7; D not certain. Germline CDR1 and CDR2: SGHRS and YFSETQ. This CDR3 is 14 amino acids long. The V end was cut by 0 bases, the J end by 0 bases, with 7 bases between. CDR3 in amino acids: CASSLDMSSYEQYF. CDR3 bases: TGCGCCAGCAGCTTGGACATGAGCTCCTACGAGCAGTACTTC.

This clonotype was counted only a few times. The V and J genes are TRBV7-6 and TRBJ2-5; D uncertain. There are 14 residues in the CDR3. V was trimmed by 4 bases and J by 1 base, leaving 10 bases between them. The V gene's germline CDR1 is SGHVS and CDR2 FNYEAQ. For the CDR3, the DNA is TGTGCCAGCAGCTCCCGACAAATCCAAGAGACCCAGTACTTC. Translation: CASSSRQIQETQYF.

This clonotype was counted many times. The chain has TRBV7-3 and TRBJ1-2; a weak D match, TRBD1 (6 bases). The CDR3 is made up of 13 amino acids. Germline CDR1 SGHTA, CDR2 FQGTGA. V gave up 4 bases and J gave up 1 base, with 7 bases separating them. The CDR3 here is CASSSDSNYGYTF. For the CDR3, the DNA is TGTGCCAGCAGCTCGGACAGTAACTATGGCTACACCTTC.

The J gene is TRBJ2-7, the V gene TRBV4-1; TRBD1 aligns across 9 bases. This CDR3 has 17 amino acids. The germline V gene has CDR1 MGHRA and CDR2 YSYEKL. Unmatched junction bases numbered 10, after V lost 1 base and J lost 3 bases. Here the CDR3 reads CASSQAPGQGNYYEQYF. CDR3 DNA sequence: TGCGCCAGCAGCCAAGCTCCGGGACAGGGAAACTACTACGAGCAGTACTTC.

This clonotype occurred many times. CDR3 sequence reads: CAWTPARSDTQYF. CDR3 bases: TGTGCCTGGACCCCGGCGCGGTCAGATACGCAGTATTTT. The J gene is TRBJ2-3, the V gene TRBV30; D unclear. V was pared by 4 bases and J by 4 bases, with 12 bases between. Germline CDR1 and CDR2: GTSNPN and SVGIG (reference sequence). This CDR3 is 13 amino acids long.

This clonotype was recorded a few times. The chain uses TRBV4-2 and TRBJ2-3; TRBD2 matches at 11 bases. The CDR3 sequence is 16 residues long. V shed 2 bases and J 3 bases; nucleotides not matched to a gene: 4. Germline lookup yields CDR1 LGHNA and CDR2 YNFKEQ. This CDR3 reads CASSQLTSGVTDTQYF. The CDR3 DNA reads TGTGCCAGCAGCCAACTGACTAGCGGGGTGACAGATACGCAGTATTTT.

This clonotype has ten or more counts. The rearrangement uses TRBV3-1 and TRBJ2-5; perhaps TRBD2 as D (5 bases). Trimming removed 7 bases from V and 2 bases from J, with 17 bases in between. CDR3 length: 15 amino acids. The germline V gene has CDR1 LGHDT and CDR2 YNNKEL (reference sequence). The CDR3 bases are TGTGCCAGCACCCCCGGCGGAGGTAGACAAGAGACCCAGTACTTC. This codes for CASTPGGGRQETQYF.

This clonotype has more than one count but fewer than ten. The chain uses TRBV9 and TRBJ2-7; D uncertain. V was shortened by 3 bases and J by 8 bases, with 9 bases between the two germline ends. This CDR3 spans 11 amino acids. The germline CDR1 and CDR2 sequences are SGDLS and YYNGEE. The CDR3 region is CASSAGDQQYF. CDR3 DNA: TGTGCCAGCAGCGCGGGTGACCAGCAGTACTTC. Complete variable domain (other parts from reference TRBV9 and TRBJ2-7): DSGVTQTPKHLITATGQRVTLRCSPRSGDLSVYWYQQSLDQGLQFLIQYYNGEERAKGNILERFSAQQFPDLHSELNLSSLELGDSALYFCASSAGDQQYFGPGTRLTVT.

This clonotype showed up many times. The chain couples TRBV6-6 to TRBJ1-5; tentatively, D is TRBD1 (5 bases). Looked up from germline, CDR1 is MNHNY and CDR2 is SVGAGI (reference sequence). Between the trimmed V and J ends, which lost 6 bases and 3 bases, there was a span of 15 bases. The CDR3 has 15 amino acids. CDR3 region: CASSSLGGNNQPQHF. The DNA for the CDR3 is TGTGCCAGCAGCTCTCTTGGGGGGAACAATCAGCCCCAGCATTTT.

The table lists this clonotype with many counts. CDR3 sequence (DNA): TGTGCCAGCAGCATGAGCGAGGGGACAGATACGCAGTATTTT. Translating it yields CASSMSEGTDTQYF. This chain uses TRBV4-2 with TRBJ2-3; D is tentatively TRBD1 or TRBD2 (5 bases each). V was trimmed by 5 bases and J by 3 bases, leaving 12 bases between them. The germline V gene encodes CDR1 LGHNA and CDR2 YNFKEQ. This CDR3 has 14 residues.